This T cell receptor beta chain was sequenced in a study of memory CD4+ T cells and cytomegalovirus serostatus. As for the study in general: Donors were healthy Belgian adults, fewer than ten CMV seropositive and 20 to 25 seronegative.

Overall study findings and caveats: About 40% of the roughly 160 known CMV-associated TCRbeta sequences appeared in CD4+ memory. Suggested: most of the CMV-linked TCR signature lies in CD4+ memory cells.

Single viable CD3+CD4+CD8-CD45RO+ cells were sorted as the memory CD4+ T cells. In this sample, this clone turned up once. Its antigen is currently unknown. The ends were cut back, 5 bases at V and 4 bases at J, with 17 bases in the middle. Germline lookup yields CDR1 MDHEN and CDR2 SYDVKM. CDR3 length equals 15 residues. In the original analysis: After removing out-of-frame reads, approximately 2.2 million distinct TCRbeta sequences remained. Clones were read by immunoSEQ multiplex PCR, and TCRdb kept only the in-frame ones, dropping some. V, J and clone size reflect that table, while D and trimming were determined from the DNA. This table has around 99,000 clones, about four fifths appearing once.

The sample comprised memory CD4+ T cells from blood. V is TRBV28 and J is TRBJ1-1, with D possibly being TRBD1 (5 bases). This TCR came from an adult in good health and CMV-seropositive. This CDR3 is CASSPLGGGATEAFF. The CDR3 bases are TGTGCCAGCAGTCCCCTGGGGGGGGGAGCCACTGAAGCTTTCTTT.